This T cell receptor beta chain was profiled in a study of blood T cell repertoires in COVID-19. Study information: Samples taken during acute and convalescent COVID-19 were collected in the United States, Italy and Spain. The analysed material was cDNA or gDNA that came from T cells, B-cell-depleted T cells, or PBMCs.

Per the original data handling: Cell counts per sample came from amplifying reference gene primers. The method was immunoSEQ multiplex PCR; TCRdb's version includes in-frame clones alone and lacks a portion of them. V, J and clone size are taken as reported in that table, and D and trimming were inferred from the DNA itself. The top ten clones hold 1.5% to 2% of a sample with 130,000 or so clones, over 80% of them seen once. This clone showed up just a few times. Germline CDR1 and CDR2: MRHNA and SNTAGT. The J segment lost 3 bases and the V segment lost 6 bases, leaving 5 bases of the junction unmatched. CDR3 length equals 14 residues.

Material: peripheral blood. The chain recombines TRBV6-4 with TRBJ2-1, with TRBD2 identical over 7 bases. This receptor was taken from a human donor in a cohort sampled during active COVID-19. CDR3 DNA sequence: TGTGCCAGCAGCCTTAGCGGGCACTACAATGAGCAGTTCTTC. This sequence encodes CASSLSGHYNEQFF.